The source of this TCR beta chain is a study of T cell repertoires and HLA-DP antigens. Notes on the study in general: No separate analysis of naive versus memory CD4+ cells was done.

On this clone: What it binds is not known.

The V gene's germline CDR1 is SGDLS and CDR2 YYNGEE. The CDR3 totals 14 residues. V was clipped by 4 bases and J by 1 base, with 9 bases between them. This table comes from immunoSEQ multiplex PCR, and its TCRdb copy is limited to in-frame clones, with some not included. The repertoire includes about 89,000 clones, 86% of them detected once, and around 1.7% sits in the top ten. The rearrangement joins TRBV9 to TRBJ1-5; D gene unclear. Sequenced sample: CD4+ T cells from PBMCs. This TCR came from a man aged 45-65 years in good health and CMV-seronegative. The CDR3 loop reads CASSRLDSNQPQHF. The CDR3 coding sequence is TGTGCCAGCAGCAGACTGGACAGCAATCAGCCCCAGCATTTT.